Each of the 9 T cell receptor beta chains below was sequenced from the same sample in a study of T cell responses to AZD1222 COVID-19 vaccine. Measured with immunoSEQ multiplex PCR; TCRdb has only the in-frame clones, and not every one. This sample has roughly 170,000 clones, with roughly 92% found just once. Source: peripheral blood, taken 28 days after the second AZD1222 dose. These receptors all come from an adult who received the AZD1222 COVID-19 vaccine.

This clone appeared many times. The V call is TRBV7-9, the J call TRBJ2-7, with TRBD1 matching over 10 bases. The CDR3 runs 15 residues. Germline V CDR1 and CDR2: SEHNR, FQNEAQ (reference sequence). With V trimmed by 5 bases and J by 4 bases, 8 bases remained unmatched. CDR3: CASSALDRGRYEQYF. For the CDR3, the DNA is TGTGCCAGCAGCGCCCTTGACAGGGGGCGTTACGAGCAGTACTTC.

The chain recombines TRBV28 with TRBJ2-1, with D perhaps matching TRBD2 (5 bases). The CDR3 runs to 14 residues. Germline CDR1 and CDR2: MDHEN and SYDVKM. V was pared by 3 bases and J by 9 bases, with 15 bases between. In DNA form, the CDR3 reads TGTGCCAGCAGTTTTTCATACGGGAATGGTGAGCAGTTCTTC. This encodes CASSFSYGNGEQFF.

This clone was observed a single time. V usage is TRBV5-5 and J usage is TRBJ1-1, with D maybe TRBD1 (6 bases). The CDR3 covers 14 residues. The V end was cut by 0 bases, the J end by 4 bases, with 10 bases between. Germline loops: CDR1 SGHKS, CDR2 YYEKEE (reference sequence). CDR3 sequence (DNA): TGTGCCAGCAGCTTGGAGGCCAGGGGCACTGAAGCTTTCTTT. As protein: CASSLEARGTEAFF. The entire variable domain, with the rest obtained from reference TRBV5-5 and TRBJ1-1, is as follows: DAGVTQSPTHLIKTRGQQVTLRCSPISGHKSVSWYQQVLGQGPQFIFQYYEKEERGRGNFPDRFSARQFPNYSSELNVNALLLGDSALYLCASSLEARGTEAFFGQGTRLTVV.

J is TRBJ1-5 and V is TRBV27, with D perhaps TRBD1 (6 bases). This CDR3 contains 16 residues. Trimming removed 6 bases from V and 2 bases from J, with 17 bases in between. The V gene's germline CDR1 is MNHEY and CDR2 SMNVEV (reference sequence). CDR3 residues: CASRQWGGRGNQPQHF. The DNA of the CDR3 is TGTGCCAGCAGACAATGGGGGGGGCGAGGCAATCAGCCCCAGCATTTT.

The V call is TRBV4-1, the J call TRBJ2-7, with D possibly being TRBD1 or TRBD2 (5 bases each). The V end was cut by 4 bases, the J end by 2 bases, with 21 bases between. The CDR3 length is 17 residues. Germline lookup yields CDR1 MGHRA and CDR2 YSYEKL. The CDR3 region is CASSLGTKTADPYEQYF. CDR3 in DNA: TGCGCCAGCAGCCTCGGTACGAAGACAGCGGACCCCTACGAGCAGTACTTC.

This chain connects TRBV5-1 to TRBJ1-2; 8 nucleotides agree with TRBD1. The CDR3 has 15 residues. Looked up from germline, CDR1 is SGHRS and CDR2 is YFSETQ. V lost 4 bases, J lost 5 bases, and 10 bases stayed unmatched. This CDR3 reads CASSVAGTGFYGYTF. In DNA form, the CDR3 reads TGCGCCAGCAGCGTGGCCGGGACAGGATTTTATGGCTACACCTTC.

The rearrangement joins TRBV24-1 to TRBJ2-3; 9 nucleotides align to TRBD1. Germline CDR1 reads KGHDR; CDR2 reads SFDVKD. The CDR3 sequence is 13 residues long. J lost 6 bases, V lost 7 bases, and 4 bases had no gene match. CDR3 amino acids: CATSPGTGDTQYF. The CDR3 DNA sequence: TGTGCCACCAGCCCCGGGACAGGGGATACGCAGTATTTT.

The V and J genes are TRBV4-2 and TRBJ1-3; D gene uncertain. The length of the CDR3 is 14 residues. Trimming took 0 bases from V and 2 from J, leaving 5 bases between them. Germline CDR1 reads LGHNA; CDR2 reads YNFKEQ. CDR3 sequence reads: CASSQEIPGNTIYF. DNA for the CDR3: TGTGCCAGCAGCCAAGAAATACCTGGAAACACCATATATTTT.

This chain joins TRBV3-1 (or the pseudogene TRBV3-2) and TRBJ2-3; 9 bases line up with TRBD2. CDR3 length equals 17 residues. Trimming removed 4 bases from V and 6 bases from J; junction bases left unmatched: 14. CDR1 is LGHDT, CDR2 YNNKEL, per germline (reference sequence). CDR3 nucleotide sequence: TGTGCCAGCAGCCCAAGGGTAGCGGGAGAGGTGGCGGATACGCAGTATTTT. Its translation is CASSPRVAGEVADTQYF.